Listed below are T cell receptor beta chains from one sample, sequenced in a study of shared clonotypes between healthy human individuals. Profiled with immunoSEQ multiplex PCR; TCRdb holds only in-frame clones, not every one. The sample holds 2,500,000 or so clones, 92% seen once. The specimen sequenced was naive CD4+ T cells from PBMCs. The receptors originated from a man aged 18 to 29 in good health. Some clones in this sample may be carry-over from other donors' samples. The CDR3 runs from the conserved cysteine through the conserved F or W. Fields, in order: CDR3 length, V gene, clone size, D gene, J gene, CDR3 DNA, CDR3 protein. D genes are given only for firm matches. Some rows have no size entry. The others give once, few or many, or a class for an expanded clone.

CDR3 length: 13; V gene: TRBV18; clone size: few; D gene: TRBD1; J gene: TRBJ1-1; CDR3 DNA: TGTGCCAGCTCACTTGGACAGGACACTGAAGCTTTCTTT; CDR3 protein: CASSLGQDTEAFF
CDR3 length: 14; V gene: TRBV6-5; clone size: NA; D gene: NA; J gene: TRBJ2-4; CDR3 DNA: TGTGCCAGCAGTTACAATGGCGGGGAAAACATTCAGTACTTC; CDR3 protein: CASSYNGGENIQYF
CDR3 length: 14; V gene: TRBV7-8; clone size: once; D gene: NA; J gene: TRBJ2-3; CDR3 DNA: TGTGCCAGCAGCCGGGACGGGAGCACAGATACGCAGTATTTT; CDR3 protein: CASSRDGSTDTQYF
CDR3 length: 14; V gene: TRBV5-4; clone size: NA; D gene: TRBD1; J gene: TRBJ2-7; CDR3 DNA: TGTGCCAGCAGCCCCGGACAGGGTCCCTACGAGCAGTACTTC; CDR3 protein: CASSPGQGPYEQYF
CDR3 length: 15; V gene: TRBV19; clone size: once; D gene: NA; J gene: TRBJ2-7; CDR3 DNA: TGTGCCAGTAGTATTGACACCTACCCCTCCTACGAGCAGTACTTC; CDR3 protein: CASSIDTYPSYEQYF
CDR3 length: 12; V gene: TRBV29-1; clone size: NA; D gene: NA; J gene: TRBJ2-5; CDR3 DNA: TGCAGCGTTGGGGCTAGTTGGGAGACCCAGTACTTC; CDR3 protein: CSVGASWETQYF
CDR3 length: 11; V gene: TRBV2; clone size: NA; D gene: NA; J gene: TRBJ2-1; CDR3 DNA: TGTGCCAGCACCTCGGAGGCCCAAGGGTTCTTC; CDR3 protein: CASTSEAQGFF
CDR3 length: 16; V gene: TRBV5-1; clone size: once; D gene: TRBD2; J gene: TRBJ2-2; CDR3 DNA: TGCGCCAGCAGCTTGGCCCGGGGGGGAAGCACCGGGGAGCTGTTTTTT; CDR3 protein: CASSLARGGSTGELFF
CDR3 length: 15; V gene: TRBV28; clone size: NA; D gene: TRBD1; J gene: TRBJ1-2; CDR3 DNA: TGTGCCAGCAGTTTAGGGACAGGCAATCTTAATGGCTACACCTTC; CDR3 protein: CASSLGTGNLNGYTF
CDR3 length: 15; V gene: TRBV7-2; clone size: NA; D gene: TRBD1; J gene: TRBJ1-2; CDR3 DNA: TGTGCCAGCAGCTTATGGGACAGCGCGCTCTATGGCTACACCTTC; CDR3 protein: CASSLWDSALYGYTF
CDR3 length: 15; V gene: TRBV5-6; clone size: NA; D gene: TRBD1; J gene: TRBJ1-4; CDR3 DNA: TGTGCCAGCAGCACAAAGGGGGCTACTAATGAAAAACTGTTTTTT; CDR3 protein: CASSTKGATNEKLFF
CDR3 length: 11; V gene: TRBV28; clone size: NA; D gene: NA; J gene: TRBJ1-2; CDR3 DNA: TGTGCCAGTGGACAGAACTATGGCTACACCTTC; CDR3 protein: CASGQNYGYTF
CDR3 length: 13; V gene: TRBV18; clone size: NA; D gene: NA; J gene: TRBJ1-1; CDR3 DNA: TGTGCCAGCTCACCGACGAGGAACACTGAAGCTTTCTTT; CDR3 protein: CASSPTRNTEAFF
CDR3 length: 14; V gene: TRBV6-6; clone size: NA; D gene: NA; J gene: TRBJ2-2; CDR3 DNA: TGTGCCAGCTGTCGGGGACAGAACACCGGGGAGCTGTTTTTT; CDR3 protein: CASCRGQNTGELFF
CDR3 length: 14; V gene: TRBV19; clone size: NA; D gene: NA; J gene: TRBJ2-7; CDR3 DNA: TGTGCCAGTAGTACGGAGGCAGGAGCCTACGAGCAGTACTTC; CDR3 protein: CASSTEAGAYEQYF
CDR3 length: 16; V gene: TRBV7-2; clone size: NA; D gene: NA; J gene: TRBJ1-4; CDR3 DNA: TGTGCCAGCAGCTTAATCACGGGGGGCGCTAATGAAAAACTGTTTTTT; CDR3 protein: CASSLITGGANEKLFF
CDR3 length: 16; V gene: TRBV7-9; clone size: NA; D gene: NA; J gene: TRBJ2-1; CDR3 DNA: TGTGCCAGCAGCGGCAAGGCGGGGATCTCCTACAATGAGCAGTTCTTC; CDR3 protein: CASSGKAGISYNEQFF
CDR3 length: 14; V gene: TRBV5-1; clone size: NA; D gene: NA; J gene: TRBJ1-1; CDR3 DNA: TGCGCCAGCAGCTTCCGCGAGGGGAACACTGAAGCTTTCTTT; CDR3 protein: CASSFREGNTEAFF
CDR3 length: 16; V gene: TRBV5-1; clone size: NA; D gene: TRBD1; J gene: TRBJ2-1; CDR3 DNA: TGCGCCAGCAGCTTGGTCTTAGGGACAGGGAGGAATGAGCAGTTCTTC; CDR3 protein: CASSLVLGTGRNEQFF
CDR3 length: 16; V gene: TRBV6-1; clone size: once; D gene: TRBD2; J gene: TRBJ2-7; CDR3 DNA: TGTGCCAGCAGTGAATCGTACGCGGGAGGGACCTACGAGCAGTACTTC; CDR3 protein: CASSESYAGGTYEQYF
CDR3 length: 13; V gene: TRBV19; clone size: NA; D gene: NA; J gene: TRBJ2-1; CDR3 DNA: TGTGCCGTGAATGTCGCCAATAACAATGAGCAGTTCTTC; CDR3 protein: CAVNVANNNEQFF
CDR3 length: 16; V gene: TRBV5-1; clone size: once; D gene: TRBD1; J gene: TRBJ2-5; CDR3 DNA: TGCGCCAGCAGCTTGTCCCCACAGGGGTCGGCAGAGACCCAGTACTTC; CDR3 protein: CASSLSPQGSAETQYF
CDR3 length: 13; V gene: TRBV4-1; clone size: few; D gene: NA; J gene: TRBJ1-4; CDR3 DNA: TGCGCCAGCAACCAGCAGGGGCCGGAAAAACTGTTTTTT; CDR3 protein: CASNQQGPEKLFF
CDR3 length: 16; V gene: TRBV5-6; clone size: NA; D gene: NA; J gene: TRBJ2-5; CDR3 DNA: TGTGCCAGCAGCTTGTACGGAGTGGGGAAGAAAGAGACCCAGTACTTC; CDR3 protein: CASSLYGVGKKETQYF
CDR3 length: 14; V gene: TRBV30; clone size: few; D gene: TRBD1; J gene: TRBJ1-5; CDR3 DNA: TGTGCCTTAACACGGGACAGGGGAGGTCAGCCCCAGCATTTT; CDR3 protein: CALTRDRGGQPQHF
CDR3 length: 14; V gene: TRBV18; clone size: NA; D gene: NA; J gene: TRBJ2-3; CDR3 DNA: TGTGCCAGCTCACCGGGACACCGCACAGATACGCAGTATTTT; CDR3 protein: CASSPGHRTDTQYF
CDR3 length: 16; V gene: TRBV9; clone size: few; D gene: NA; J gene: TRBJ2-2; CDR3 DNA: TGTGCCAGCAGCGTAGATCCAGGGGGAGGAACCGGGGAGCTGTTTTTT; CDR3 protein: CASSVDPGGGTGELFF
CDR3 length: 17; V gene: TRBV4-1; clone size: NA; D gene: NA; J gene: TRBJ2-1; CDR3 DNA: TGCGCCAGCAGCCGGAGGGAGACGGGGCTATCCTACAATGAGCAGTTCTTC; CDR3 protein: CASSRRETGLSYNEQFF
CDR3 length: 13; V gene: TRBV5-6; clone size: once; D gene: TRBD1; J gene: TRBJ1-2; CDR3 DNA: TGTGCCAGCAGCTTACCGACAGGGGGTAGCTACACCTTC; CDR3 protein: CASSLPTGGSYTF
CDR3 length: 14; V gene: TRBV5-1; clone size: NA; D gene: NA; J gene: TRBJ1-1; CDR3 DNA: TGCGCCAGCAGTGCCCCAGGGGTAGACACTGAAGCTTTCTTT; CDR3 protein: CASSAPGVDTEAFF
CDR3 length: 15; V gene: TRBV28; clone size: NA; D gene: TRBD2; J gene: TRBJ2-7; CDR3 DNA: TGTGCCAGCAGTTTTTATGAGCGGGAGGGCTACGAGCAGTACTTC; CDR3 protein: CASSFYEREGYEQYF
CDR3 length: 11; V gene: TRBV20-1; clone size: NA; D gene: NA; J gene: TRBJ2-7; CDR3 DNA: TGCAGTGCTAGTGGCAGCTACGAGCAGTACTTC; CDR3 protein: CSASGSYEQYF
CDR3 length: 17; V gene: TRBV9; clone size: NA; D gene: TRBD2; J gene: TRBJ2-1; CDR3 DNA: TGTGCCAGCAGCGTACTTAGCGGGAGGGCCTCCTACAATGAGCAGTTCTTC; CDR3 protein: CASSVLSGRASYNEQFF
CDR3 length: 14; V gene: TRBV7-2; clone size: NA; D gene: NA; J gene: TRBJ1-1; CDR3 DNA: TGTGCCAGCAGCTTATTGATGGCGAGCACTGAAGCTTTCTTT; CDR3 protein: CASSLLMASTEAFF
CDR3 length: 17; V gene: TRBV9; clone size: NA; D gene: NA; J gene: TRBJ2-2; CDR3 DNA: TGTGCCAGCAGCGCCGGTAGGTTACAGAAGAACACCGGGGAGCTGTTTTTT; CDR3 protein: CASSAGRLQKNTGELFF
CDR3 length: 16; V gene: TRBV5-1; clone size: once; D gene: TRBD1; J gene: TRBJ1-5; CDR3 DNA: TGCGCCAGCAGCATAGGGGGCGCGGTGAGCAATCAGCCCCAGCATTTT; CDR3 protein: CASSIGGAVSNQPQHF
CDR3 length: 15; V gene: TRBV18; clone size: few; D gene: TRBD1; J gene: TRBJ1-2; CDR3 DNA: TGTGCCAGCTCGCCTACAACAGGGGTTGACTATGGCTACACCTTC; CDR3 protein: CASSPTTGVDYGYTF
CDR3 length: 17; V gene: TRBV11-2; clone size: NA; D gene: TRBD2; J gene: TRBJ2-3; CDR3 DNA: TGTGCCAGCAGCCACAAACTAGCGGGAGGGCCCCCAGATACGCAGTATTTT; CDR3 protein: CASSHKLAGGPPDTQYF
CDR3 length: 15; V gene: TRBV9; clone size: NA; D gene: TRBD2; J gene: TRBJ2-7; CDR3 DNA: TGTGCCAGCAGCGTAGCCGGGACTAGCTCCTACGAGCAGTACTTC; CDR3 protein: CASSVAGTSSYEQYF
CDR3 length: 15; V gene: TRBV5-4; clone size: NA; D gene: NA; J gene: TRBJ1-1; CDR3 DNA: TGTGCCAGCAGCCGTTCGTCGGGGGGGGCCACTGAAGCTTTCTTT; CDR3 protein: CASSRSSGGATEAFF
CDR3 length: 14; V gene: TRBV2; clone size: NA; D gene: TRBD2; J gene: TRBJ2-5; CDR3 DNA: TGTGCCAGCTCGGCTAGCGGGAGTTCAGAGACCCAGTACTTC; CDR3 protein: CASSASGSSETQYF
CDR3 length: 15; V gene: TRBV28; clone size: once; D gene: NA; J gene: TRBJ2-7; CDR3 DNA: TGTGCCAGCAGCCAAGCTAGGGGGGGTATCTACGAGCAGTACTTC; CDR3 protein: CASSQARGGIYEQYF
CDR3 length: 14; V gene: TRBV5-1; clone size: NA; D gene: NA; J gene: TRBJ1-2; CDR3 DNA: TGCGCCAGCAGCTTAATGGGGGGGACCTATGGCTACACCTTC; CDR3 protein: CASSLMGGTYGYTF
CDR3 length: 16; V gene: TRBV2; clone size: NA; D gene: TRBD2; J gene: TRBJ2-1; CDR3 DNA: TGTGCCAGCAGTGAAGAGCGGGAACTCTCCCACAATGAGCAGTTCTTC; CDR3 protein: CASSEERELSHNEQFF
CDR3 length: 13; V gene: TRBV30; clone size: few; D gene: TRBD1; J gene: TRBJ1-2; CDR3 DNA: TGTGCCTGGAGTGAGGGACAGGGCTATGGCTACACCTTC; CDR3 protein: CAWSEGQGYGYTF
CDR3 length: 14; V gene: TRBV28; clone size: NA; D gene: NA; J gene: TRBJ1-3; CDR3 DNA: TGTGCCAGCAGTTTATTGGGTCCTGGAAACACCATATATTTT; CDR3 protein: CASSLLGPGNTIYF
CDR3 length: 12; V gene: TRBV6-1; clone size: NA; D gene: NA; J gene: TRBJ1-1; CDR3 DNA: TGTGCCAGCAGTGTTTCGAACACTGAAGCTTTCTTT; CDR3 protein: CASSVSNTEAFF
CDR3 length: 12; V gene: TRBV27; clone size: NA; D gene: NA; J gene: TRBJ1-5; CDR3 DNA: TGTGCCAGCAGTTTACACAATCAGCCCCAGCATTTT; CDR3 protein: CASSLHNQPQHF
CDR3 length: 12; V gene: TRBV18; clone size: few; D gene: NA; J gene: TRBJ2-5; CDR3 DNA: TGTGCCAGCTCACCAAATCAAGAGACCCAGTACTTC; CDR3 protein: CASSPNQETQYF
CDR3 length: 14; V gene: TRBV5-4; clone size: NA; D gene: TRBD2; J gene: TRBJ2-5; CDR3 DNA: TGTGCCAGCAGCGGGACTAGCGGCCAAGAGACCCAGTACTTC; CDR3 protein: CASSGTSGQETQYF
CDR3 length: 13; V gene: TRBV9; clone size: few; D gene: NA; J gene: TRBJ1-1; CDR3 DNA: TGTGCCAGCAGCGTAACATTGAACACTGAAGCTTTCTTT; CDR3 protein: CASSVTLNTEAFF
CDR3 length: 17; V gene: TRBV7-3; clone size: once; D gene: NA; J gene: TRBJ1-4; CDR3 DNA: TGTGCCAGCAGCTTAATGGGGCCGGCAGAAACTAATGAAAAACTGTTTTTT; CDR3 protein: CASSLMGPAETNEKLFF
CDR3 length: 14; V gene: TRBV27; clone size: NA; D gene: TRBD2; J gene: TRBJ2-7; CDR3 DNA: TGTGCCAGCGCCCCCACTAGCGGGAGATACGAGCAGTACTTC; CDR3 protein: CASAPTSGRYEQYF
CDR3 length: 15; V gene: TRBV30; clone size: NA; D gene: TRBD2; J gene: TRBJ2-7; CDR3 DNA: TGTGCCTGGAGTCAAGGGGTAGCGGGAGCCCACGAGCAGTACTTC; CDR3 protein: CAWSQGVAGAHEQYF
CDR3 length: 13; V gene: TRBV30; clone size: NA; D gene: NA; J gene: TRBJ1-5; CDR3 DNA: TGTGCCTGGAGTCAGGGGAGGGGTCAGCCCCAGCATTTT; CDR3 protein: CAWSQGRGQPQHF
CDR3 length: 14; V gene: TRBV11-2; clone size: once; D gene: NA; J gene: TRBJ2-2; CDR3 DNA: TGTGCCAGCAGCGGGCGGCGGGGCACCGGGGAGCTGTTTTTT; CDR3 protein: CASSGRRGTGELFF
CDR3 length: 14; V gene: TRBV4-1; clone size: NA; D gene: NA; J gene: TRBJ1-2; CDR3 DNA: TGCGCCAGCAGCCCTGGGGAGACTAACTATGGCTACACCTTC; CDR3 protein: CASSPGETNYGYTF
CDR3 length: 14; V gene: TRBV28; clone size: once; D gene: NA; J gene: TRBJ1-4; CDR3 DNA: TGTGCCAGCAGTCTCTCGGGTCGAAATGAAAAACTGTTTTTT; CDR3 protein: CASSLSGRNEKLFF
CDR3 length: 14; V gene: TRBV19; clone size: NA; D gene: TRBD1; J gene: TRBJ2-7; CDR3 DNA: TGTGCCAGTAGTATGGGGGACAGTGACTACGAGCAGTACTTC; CDR3 protein: CASSMGDSDYEQYF